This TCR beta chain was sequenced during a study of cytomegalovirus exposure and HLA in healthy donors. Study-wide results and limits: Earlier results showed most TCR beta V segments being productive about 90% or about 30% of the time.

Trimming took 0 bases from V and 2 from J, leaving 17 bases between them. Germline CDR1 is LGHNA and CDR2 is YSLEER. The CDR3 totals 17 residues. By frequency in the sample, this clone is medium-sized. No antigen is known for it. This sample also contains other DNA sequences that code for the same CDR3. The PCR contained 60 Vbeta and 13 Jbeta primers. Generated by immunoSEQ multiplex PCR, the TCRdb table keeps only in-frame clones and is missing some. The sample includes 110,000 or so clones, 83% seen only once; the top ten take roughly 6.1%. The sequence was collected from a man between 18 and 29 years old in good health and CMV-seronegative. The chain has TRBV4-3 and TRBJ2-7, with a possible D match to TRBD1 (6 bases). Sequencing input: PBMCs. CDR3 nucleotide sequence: TGCGCCAGCAGCCAAGAGTATGGGACATTTGATCCCTACGAGCAGTACTTC. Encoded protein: CASSQEYGTFDPYEQYF.